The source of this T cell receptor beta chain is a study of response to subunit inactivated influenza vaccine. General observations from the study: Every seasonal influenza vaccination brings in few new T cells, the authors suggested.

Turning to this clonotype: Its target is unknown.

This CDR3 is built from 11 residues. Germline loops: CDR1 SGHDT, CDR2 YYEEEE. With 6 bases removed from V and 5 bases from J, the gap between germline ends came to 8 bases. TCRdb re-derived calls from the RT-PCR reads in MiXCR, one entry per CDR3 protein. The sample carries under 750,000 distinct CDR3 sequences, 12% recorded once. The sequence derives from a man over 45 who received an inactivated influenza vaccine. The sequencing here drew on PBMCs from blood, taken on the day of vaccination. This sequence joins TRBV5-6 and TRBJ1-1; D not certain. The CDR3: CASIFGTEAFF. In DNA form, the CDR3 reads TGTGCCAGCATCTTCGGTACTGAAGCTTTCTTT.